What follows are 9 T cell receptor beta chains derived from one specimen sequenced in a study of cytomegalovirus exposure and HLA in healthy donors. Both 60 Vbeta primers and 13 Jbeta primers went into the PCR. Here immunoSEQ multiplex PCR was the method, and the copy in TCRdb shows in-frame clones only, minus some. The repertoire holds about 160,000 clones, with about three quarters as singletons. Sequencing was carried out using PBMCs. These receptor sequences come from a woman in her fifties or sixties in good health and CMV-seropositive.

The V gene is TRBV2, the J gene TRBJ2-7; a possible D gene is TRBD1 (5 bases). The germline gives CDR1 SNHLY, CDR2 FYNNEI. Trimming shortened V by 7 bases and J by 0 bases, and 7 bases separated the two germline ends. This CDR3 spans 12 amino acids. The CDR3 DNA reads TGTGCCAGCAAGACAGACTCCTACGAGCAGTACTTC. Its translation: CASKTDSYEQYF.

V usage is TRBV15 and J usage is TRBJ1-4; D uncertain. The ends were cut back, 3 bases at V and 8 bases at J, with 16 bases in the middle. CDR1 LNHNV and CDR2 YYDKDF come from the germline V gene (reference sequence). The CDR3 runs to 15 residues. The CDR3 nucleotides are TGTGCCACCAGCAGCTCTGCTATAGCTCGGGAAAAACTGTTTTTT. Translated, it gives CATSSSAIAREKLFF.

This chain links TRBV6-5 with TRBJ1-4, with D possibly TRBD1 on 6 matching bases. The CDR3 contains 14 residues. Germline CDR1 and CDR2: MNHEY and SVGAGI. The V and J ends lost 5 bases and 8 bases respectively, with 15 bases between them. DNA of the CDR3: TGTGCCAGCAGTATACAGGGTAGGGAGGAAAAACTGTTTTTT. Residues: CASSIQGREEKLFF.

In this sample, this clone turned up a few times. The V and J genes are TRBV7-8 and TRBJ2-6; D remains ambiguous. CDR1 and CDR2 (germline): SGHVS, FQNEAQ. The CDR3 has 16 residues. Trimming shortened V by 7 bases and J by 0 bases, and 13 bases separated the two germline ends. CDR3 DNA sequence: TGTGCCAGCATCAAGACACGAACCTCTGGGGCCAACGTCCTGACTTTC. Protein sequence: CASIKTRTSGANVLTF.

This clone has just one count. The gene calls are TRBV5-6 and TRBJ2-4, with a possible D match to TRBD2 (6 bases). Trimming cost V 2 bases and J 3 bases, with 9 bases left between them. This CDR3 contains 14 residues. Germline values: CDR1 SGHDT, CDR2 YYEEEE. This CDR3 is CASSLTSLKNIQYF. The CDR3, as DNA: TGTGCCAGCAGCTTAACTAGCCTCAAAAACATTCAGTACTTC.

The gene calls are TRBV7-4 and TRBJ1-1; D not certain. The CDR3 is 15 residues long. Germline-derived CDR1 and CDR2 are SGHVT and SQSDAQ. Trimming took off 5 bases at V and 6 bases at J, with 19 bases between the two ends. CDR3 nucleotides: TGTGCCAGCAGCCCGGGGTCTAGAAAGGACGCTGAAGCTTTCTTT. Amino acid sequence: CASSPGSRKDAEAFF.

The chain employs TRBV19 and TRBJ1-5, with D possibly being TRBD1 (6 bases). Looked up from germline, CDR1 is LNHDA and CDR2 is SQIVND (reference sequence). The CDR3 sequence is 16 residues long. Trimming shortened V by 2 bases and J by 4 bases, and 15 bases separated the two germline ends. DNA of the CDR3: TGTGCCAGTAGTATATTCGAAGGGACACGGAATCAGCCCCAGCATTTT. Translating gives CASSIFEGTRNQPQHF.

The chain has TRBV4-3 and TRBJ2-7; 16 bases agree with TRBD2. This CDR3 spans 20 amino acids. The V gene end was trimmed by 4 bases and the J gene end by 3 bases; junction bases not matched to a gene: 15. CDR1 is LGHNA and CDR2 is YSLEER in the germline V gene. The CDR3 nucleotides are TGCGCCAGCAGCCCAGATGCGGGACTAGCGGGGGGGCCTCCTATCTACGAGCAGTACTTC. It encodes CASSPDAGLAGGPPIYEQYF.

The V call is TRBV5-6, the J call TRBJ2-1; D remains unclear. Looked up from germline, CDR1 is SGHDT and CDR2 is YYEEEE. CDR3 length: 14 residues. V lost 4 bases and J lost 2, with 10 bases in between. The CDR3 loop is CASSEVKAYNEQFF. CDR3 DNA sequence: TGTGCCAGCAGCGAGGTAAAGGCCTACAATGAGCAGTTCTTC. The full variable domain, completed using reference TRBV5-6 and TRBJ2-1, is DAGVTQSPTHLIKTRGQQVTLRCSPKSGHDTVSWYQQALGQGPQFIFQYYEEEERQRGNFPDRFSGHQFPNYSSELNVNALLLGDSALYLCASSEVKAYNEQFFGPGTRLTVL.